Each of the 5 T cell receptor beta chains below was sequenced from the same sample in a study of blood T cell repertoires in COVID-19 (dated by TCRdb to about 2020). Libraries came from the immunoSEQ multiplex PCR assay. TCRdb re-hosts the immuneACCESS table, in-frame sequences only. Its copies lack some clones; in the studies checked, an unresolved V gene accounts for under half of them, and the cause for the rest is not known. The table for this sample lists about 200,000 clones; under 90% of them were counted only once. The ten most abundant clones make up 15% to 20% of the sample. The sample comprised peripheral blood. Every receptor here comes from a person aged 65 to 79 with COVID-19, enrolled during active disease.

V usage is TRBV19 and J usage is TRBJ1-1; TRBD1 matches at 9 bases. Unmatched junction bases numbered 7, after V lost 6 bases and J lost 2 bases. CDR3 length: 15 residues. The germline CDR1 and CDR2 sequences are LNHDA and SQIVND (reference sequence). The CDR3 sequence: CASREMTGGNTEAFF. CDR3 coding DNA: TGTGCCAGTAGGGAGATGACAGGGGGTAACACTGAAGCTTTCTTT.

This clone came up once. This chain connects TRBV5-1 to TRBJ1-4; the D gene is possibly TRBD1 (6 bases). This CDR3 contains 14 residues. Germline V gene data show CDR1 as SGHRS and CDR2 as YFSETQ. The V gene lost 2 bases and the J gene lost 7 bases, with 12 bases spanning the gap. CDR3 sequence (DNA): TGCGCCAGCAGCTTTACAGGGCCTACTGAAAAACTGTTTTTT. Its translation: CASSFTGPTEKLFF.

This CDR3 is CAISDGTRDRSNYGYTF. The CDR3 nucleotides read TGTGCCATCAGTGACGGGACTAGGGACAGATCTAACTATGGCTACACCTTC. The chain carries TRBV10-3 and TRBJ1-2; 7 bases fit TRBD1. Germline lookup yields CDR1 ENHRY and CDR2 SYGVKD. The CDR3 covers 17 residues. V lost 3 bases, J lost 0 bases, and 10 bases stayed unmatched.

The chain combines TRBV7-9 with TRBJ2-5; 8 nucleotides match TRBD1. After removal of 2 bases from V and 5 bases from J, the junction contained 7 bases not matched to a gene. Germline V gene data show CDR1 as SEHNR and CDR2 as FQNEAQ (reference sequence). The CDR3 is made up of 15 amino acids. CDR3 amino acids: CASSLRQGRWETQYF. CDR3 coding DNA: TGTGCCAGCAGCTTAAGACAGGGGAGATGGGAGACCCAGTACTTC.

In this sample, this clone turned up once. The J gene is TRBJ2-3, the V gene TRBV5-1; 9 bases are shared with TRBD2. This CDR3 region has 16 residues. Trimming at V came to 0 bases and at J to 0 bases, leaving 2 bases not matched to a gene. Germline V gene sequence: CDR1 SGHRS, CDR2 YFSETQ. The CDR3 sequence: CASSLGLAGSTDTQYF. The CDR3 bases are TGCGCCAGCAGCTTGGGGCTAGCGGGAAGCACAGATACGCAGTATTTT.